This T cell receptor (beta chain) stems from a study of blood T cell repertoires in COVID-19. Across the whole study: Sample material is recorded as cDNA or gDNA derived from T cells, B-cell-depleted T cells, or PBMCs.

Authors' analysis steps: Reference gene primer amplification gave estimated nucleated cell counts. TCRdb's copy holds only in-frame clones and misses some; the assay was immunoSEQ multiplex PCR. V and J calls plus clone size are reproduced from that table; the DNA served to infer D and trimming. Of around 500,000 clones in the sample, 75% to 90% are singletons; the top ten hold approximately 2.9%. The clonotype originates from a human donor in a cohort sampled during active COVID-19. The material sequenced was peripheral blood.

CDR3 in amino acids: CASSQGGADYGYTF. The CDR3 DNA follows: TGTGCCAGCAGCCAAGGTGGGGCAGACTATGGCTACACCTTC. The V gene is TRBV3-1 (or the pseudogene TRBV3-2), the J gene TRBJ1-2; D is perhaps TRBD1 (5 bases). The CDR3 is 14 amino acids. The V end lost 1 base, the J end lost 3 bases, and 9 bases lay between the germline ends. Per the germline V gene, CDR1 is LGHDT and CDR2 is YNNKEL (reference sequence).